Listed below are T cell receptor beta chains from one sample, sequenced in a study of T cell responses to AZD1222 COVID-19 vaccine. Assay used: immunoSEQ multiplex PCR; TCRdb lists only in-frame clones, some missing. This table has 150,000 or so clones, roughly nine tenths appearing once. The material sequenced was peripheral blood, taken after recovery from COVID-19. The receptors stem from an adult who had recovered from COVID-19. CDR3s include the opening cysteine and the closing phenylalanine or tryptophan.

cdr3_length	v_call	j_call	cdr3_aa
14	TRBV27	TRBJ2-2	CASRGQGGTGELFF
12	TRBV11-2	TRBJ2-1	CASSLVRGEQFF
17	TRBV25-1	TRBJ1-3	CASRPTLGQDRGDTIYF
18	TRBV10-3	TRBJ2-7	CAISDFGGSGQPYYEQYF
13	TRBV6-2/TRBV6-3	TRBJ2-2	CASSQGYTGELFF
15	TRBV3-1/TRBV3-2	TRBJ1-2	CASSHLDRGDYGYTF
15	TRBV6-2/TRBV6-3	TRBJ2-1	CASSYRERSYNEQFF
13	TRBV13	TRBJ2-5	CASSPGLEETQYF
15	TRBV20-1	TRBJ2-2	CSASNPSGYTGELFF
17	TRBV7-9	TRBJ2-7	CASNPATSGGLSYEQYF
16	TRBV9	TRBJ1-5	CASSPGPGKGNQPQHF
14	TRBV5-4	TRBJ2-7	CASSYGTDPYEQYF
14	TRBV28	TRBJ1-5	CASSLRQGNQPQHF
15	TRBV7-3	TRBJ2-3	CASSLAGGSTDTQYF
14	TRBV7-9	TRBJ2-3	CASSLAQKGDTQYF
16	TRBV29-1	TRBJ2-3	CSVEDLRTGGTDTQYF
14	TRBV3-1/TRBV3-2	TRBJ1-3	CASSPATPGNTIYF
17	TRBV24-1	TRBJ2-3	CATSDPDPTEGPDTQYF
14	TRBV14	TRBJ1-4	CASSQWGGNEKLFF
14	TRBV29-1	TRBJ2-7	CSVIQDRAPYEQYF
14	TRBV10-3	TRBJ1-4	CAISYDRAGEKLFF
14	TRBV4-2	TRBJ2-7	CASRRDRGGGEQYF
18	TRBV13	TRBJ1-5	CASSFGSVIGGTNQPQHF
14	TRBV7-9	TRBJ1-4	CASSGLGAWEKLFF
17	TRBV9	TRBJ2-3	CASSVDPPGGVGDTQYF
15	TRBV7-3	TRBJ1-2	CASSLIPLSRGDYTF